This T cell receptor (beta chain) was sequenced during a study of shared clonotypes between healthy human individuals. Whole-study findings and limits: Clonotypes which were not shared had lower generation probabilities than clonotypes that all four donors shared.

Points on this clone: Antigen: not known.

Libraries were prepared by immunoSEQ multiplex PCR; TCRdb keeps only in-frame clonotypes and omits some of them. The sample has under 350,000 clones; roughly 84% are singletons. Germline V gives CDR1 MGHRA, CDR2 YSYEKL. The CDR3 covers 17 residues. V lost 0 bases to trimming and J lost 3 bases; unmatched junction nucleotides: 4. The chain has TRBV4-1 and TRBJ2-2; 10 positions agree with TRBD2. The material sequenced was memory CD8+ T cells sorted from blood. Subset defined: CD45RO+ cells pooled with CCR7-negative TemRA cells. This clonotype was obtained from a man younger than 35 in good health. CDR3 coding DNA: TGCGCCAGCAGCCAAGAGCTAGCGGGAGTCCACACCGGGGAGCTGTTTTTT. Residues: CASSQELAGVHTGELFF.